This TCR beta chain was captured in a study of blood T cells in healthy people across ages. With a J-beta primer mix and a sample-barcoded 5' primer, a second PCR ran about 7 to 11 cycles. MiXCR was run by TCRdb on the 5' RACE reads, yielding one entry per CDR3 protein. The table has about 760,000 distinct CDR3 sequences, just over 55% seen once; the top ten hold roughly 25%. V lost 3 bases, J lost 4 bases, and 13 bases lay in between. Germline V gene sequence: CDR1 SGHTA, CDR2 FQGNSA. The CDR3 runs 15 residues. Sequences were obtained from blood. J is TRBJ1-3 and V is TRBV7-2; possibly TRBD1 for D (5 bases). This receptor was identified in a man aged 40-55 years in good health. Here the CDR3 DNA reads TGTGCCAGCAGCTTGGACCCGGGGCAGGGAAACACCATATATTTT. It translates to CASSLDPGQGNTIYF.